Below, 21 T cell receptor beta chains from the same sample are listed, as sequenced in a study of T cell changes during pregnancy in multiple sclerosis. Assay used: immunoSEQ multiplex PCR; TCRdb lists only in-frame clones, some missing. Counted here are over 45,000 clones, 85% to 90% occurring once; the ten biggest clones make up 1.5%. Here the sequenced sample was peripheral blood, taken in the first trimester of pregnancy. The origin of the receptors is a female donor in good health, enrolled as a control in a pregnancy study.

The V call is TRBV27, the J call TRBJ2-2; D possibly corresponds to TRBD2 (5 bases). Trimming pared 4 bases from V and 0 bases from J, leaving 9 bases between. This CDR3 contains 15 residues. Germline values: CDR1 MNHEY, CDR2 SMNVEV (reference sequence). The CDR3 nucleotides are TGTGCCAGCAGTTGGGCGGGCTCGAACACCGGGGAGCTGTTTTTT. Its protein product is CASSWAGSNTGELFF.

This clone has only one observation. The chain links TRBV6-6 to TRBJ1-5; D call uncertain. The CDR3 is 14 amino acids. V was trimmed by 2 bases and J by 9 bases, leaving 14 bases between them. Germline V gene data show CDR1 as MNHNY and CDR2 as SVGAGI (reference sequence). CDR3 sequence: CASSYDGTIRPQHF. The CDR3 DNA follows: TGTGCCAGCAGTTACGACGGAACTATAAGGCCCCAGCATTTT.

The chain combines TRBV2 with TRBJ2-1; TRBD2 matches at 10 bases. Germline CDR1 is SNHLY and CDR2 is FYNNEI. The ends lost 1 base at V and 6 bases at J; junction bases unmatched: 6. CDR3 size: 16 residues. Here the CDR3 reads CASSEDIAGGFNEQFF. As DNA, the CDR3 is TGTGCCAGCAGTGAAGACATAGCGGGGGGATTCAATGAGCAGTTCTTC.

The gene calls are TRBV2 and TRBJ2-5; no firm D call. CDR3 length equals 12 residues. V lost 1 base and J lost 5, with 5 bases in between. The germline V gene has CDR1 SNHLY and CDR2 FYNNEI. The CDR3 nucleotides are TGTGCCAGCAGTGAAGTACGGGAGACCCAGTACTTC. Translating it yields CASSEVRETQYF.

The chain joins TRBV6-5 to TRBJ2-7; 9 bases fit TRBD1. This CDR3 comprises 14 residues. The junction had 4 bases not matched to a gene; V was cut back by 5 bases and J by 2 bases. In germline, CDR1 is MNHEY, CDR2 SVGAGI. CDR3 in DNA: TGTGCCAGCAGTAGCAACAGGGGGCCCTACGAGCAGTACTTC. It encodes CASSSNRGPYEQYF.

This chain joins TRBV2 and TRBJ2-1; TRBD2 agrees at 15 bases. Germline V gives CDR1 SNHLY, CDR2 FYNNEI. V dropped 6 bases and J dropped 4; count of bases not matched to a gene: 7. The CDR3 runs 17 residues. The CDR3 DNA is TGTGCCAGCAGGTTCGGACTAGCGGGGGGGCGGTACAATGAGCAGTTCTTC. It encodes CASRFGLAGGRYNEQFF.

This sequence joins TRBV7-9 and TRBJ2-1; unclear D gene. Deletions cut 3 bases from V and 4 bases from J, with 13 bases between. The CDR3 loop spans 15 amino acids. CDR1 and CDR2 from the germline V gene are SEHNR and FQNEAQ (reference sequence). In DNA, the CDR3 is TGTGCCAGCAGCTTTGATGCCCACGGGTACAATGAGCAGTTCTTC. As protein: CASSFDAHGYNEQFF.

The chain uses TRBV30 and TRBJ1-2; TRBD1 agrees at 7 bases. Germline CDR1 GTSNPN, CDR2 SVGIG (reference sequence). This CDR3 spans 13 amino acids. V gave up 3 bases and J gave up 5 bases; unmatched junction bases: 6. CDR3 amino acids: CAWRLQGSYGYTF. The CDR3 DNA reads as TGTGCCTGGAGGTTACAGGGGAGTTATGGCTACACCTTC.

The V and J genes are TRBV30 and TRBJ1-6; the D is unclear. Trimming took 0 bases from V and 2 from J, leaving 11 bases between them. The germline V gene has CDR1 GTSNPN and CDR2 SVGIG (reference sequence). This CDR3 spans 16 amino acids. CDR3 DNA sequence: TGTGCCTGGAGTGTAGGAGGGAGGACCTATAATTCACCCCTCCACTTT. Its protein is CAWSVGGRTYNSPLHF.

This chain connects TRBV5-1 to TRBJ2-1, with TRBD1 matching 9 bases. Germline CDR1 reads SGHRS; CDR2 reads YFSETQ. J gave up 10 bases and V 0 bases, and 8 bases lay outside the gene matches. The CDR3 length is 15 residues. CDR3 loop: CASSLARTGVGEQFF. In DNA, the CDR3 is TGCGCCAGCAGCTTGGCGAGGACAGGGGTCGGGGAGCAGTTCTTC.

The CDR3 protein is CASSGSLEGQGGETQYF. In DNA form, the CDR3 reads TGCGCCAGCAGCGGATCCTTAGAGGGACAGGGTGGTGAGACCCAGTACTTC. The chain couples TRBV5-1 to TRBJ2-5; 9 bases are a match to TRBD1. V was pared by 4 bases and J by 5 bases, with 15 bases of the junction left unmatched. Per the germline V gene, CDR1 is SGHRS and CDR2 is YFSETQ. The CDR3 is 17 amino acids.

This chain links TRBV5-1 with TRBJ2-1; 11 bases are a match to TRBD2. Unmatched junction bases numbered 3, after V lost 4 bases and J lost 3 bases. CDR1 is SGHRS, CDR2 YFSETQ, per germline. The CDR3 contains 15 residues. This CDR3 reads CASSTGTSGYNEQFF. CDR3 DNA sequence: TGCGCCAGCAGCACCGGGACTAGCGGCTACAATGAGCAGTTCTTC. Using reference TRBV5-1 and TRBJ2-1 for the parts outside the CDR3, the full variable domain is KAGVTQTPRYLIKTRGQQVTLSCSPISGHRSVSWYQQTPGQGLQFLFEYFSETQRNKGNFPGRFSGRQFSNSRSEMNVSTLELGDSALYLCASSTGTSGYNEQFFGPGTRLTVL.

The J gene is TRBJ1-1, the V gene TRBV19, with 8 bases identical to TRBD1. This CDR3 has 16 amino acids. Per the germline V gene, CDR1 is LNHDA and CDR2 is SQIVND (reference sequence). Trimming at V came to 7 bases and at J to 4 bases, leaving 14 bases not matched to a gene. CDR3 sequence (DNA): TGTGCCAGTACCCCCTGGGGCACAGGGGGAGGCACTGAAGCTTTCTTT. It codes for CASTPWGTGGGTEAFF. Using reference TRBV19 and TRBJ1-1 for the parts outside the CDR3, the full variable domain is DGGITQSPKYLFRKEGQNVTLSCEQNLNHDAMYWYRQDPGQGLRLIYYSQIVNDFQKGDIAEGYSVSREKKESFPLTVTSAQKNPTAFYLCASTPWGTGGGTEAFFGQGTRLTVV.

This clone appeared once. The chain links TRBV5-6 to TRBJ2-7; 9 bases align to TRBD2. The CDR3 has 14 amino acids. J was trimmed by 3 bases and V by 3 bases; bases with no gene match: 4. Germline V gives CDR1 SGHDT, CDR2 YYEEEE. Here the CDR3 reads CASSSLSGGYEQYF. CDR3 DNA sequence: TGTGCCAGCAGCTCCCTTAGCGGGGGCTACGAGCAGTACTTC.

The chain has TRBV29-1 and TRBJ1-4; 9 bases fit TRBD1. With 5 bases clipped from V and 4 bases from J, the junction kept 2 bases outside the gene matches. This CDR3 has 13 residues. From germline, CDR1 is SQVTM and CDR2 ANQGSEA. The CDR3 region is CSVPGQGNEKLFF. Written as DNA, the CDR3 is TGCAGCGTTCCGGGACAGGGTAATGAAAAACTGTTTTTT.

This chain uses TRBV27 with TRBJ2-1; no firm D call. Germline V lookup: CDR1 MNHEY, CDR2 SMNVEV (reference sequence). V was pared by 1 base and J by 2 bases, with 6 bases between. The CDR3 runs 14 residues. The CDR3 sequence is CASSLFQAYNEQFF. Here the CDR3 DNA reads TGTGCCAGCAGTTTATTCCAGGCCTACAATGAGCAGTTCTTC.

V is TRBV6-5 and J is TRBJ1-5, with 7 bases matching TRBD1. J gave up 3 bases and V 6 bases, and 5 bases lay outside the gene matches. This CDR3 region has 14 residues. Per germline, CDR1 MNHEY and CDR2 SVGAGI. CDR3 in amino acids: CASRRQGVNQPQHF. DNA of the CDR3: TGTGCCAGCAGACGACAGGGAGTCAATCAGCCCCAGCATTTT.

Here the CDR3 reads CASGAGGAKNIQYF. DNA of the CDR3: TGTGCCAGCGGGGCGGGGGGGGCCAAAAACATTCAGTACTTC. The chain has TRBV2 and TRBJ2-4; 9 bases are a match to TRBD2. This CDR3 contains 14 residues. Germline values: CDR1 SNHLY, CDR2 FYNNEI. Losses at the gene ends were 8 bases for V and 1 base for J; bases not matched to a gene: 3. Filled out from reference TRBV2 and TRBJ2-4, the complete variable domain reads EPEVTQTPSHQVTQMGQEVILRCVPISNHLYFYWYRQILGQKVEFLVSFYNNEISEKSEIFDDQFSVERPDGSNFTLKIRSTKLEDSAMYFCASGAGGAKNIQYFGAGTRLSVL.

The chain joins TRBV19 to TRBJ2-1; D gene unclear. The CDR3 has 16 amino acids. The germline gives CDR1 LNHDA, CDR2 SQIVND (reference sequence). Trimming pared 5 bases from V and 4 bases from J, leaving 18 bases between. CDR3 sequence reads: CASSPSIIGAYNEQFF. The DNA of the CDR3 is TGTGCCAGTAGTCCAAGTATAATAGGAGCTTACAATGAGCAGTTCTTC.

This clone appeared once. CDR3 region: CASSLLSGRGPSYEQYF. The DNA for the CDR3 is TGTGCCAGCTCCCTCCTTTCTGGGCGGGGGCCATCCTACGAGCAGTACTTC. The chain has TRBV18 and TRBJ2-7; possibly TRBD2 for D (7 bases). CDR3 length equals 17 residues. Trimming took off 6 bases at V and 1 base at J, with 22 bases between the two ends. Per the germline V gene, CDR1 is KGHSH and CDR2 is LQKENI.

The genes are TRBV5-1 and TRBJ2-5, with 9 positions matching TRBD2. The CDR3 sequence is 15 residues long. V shed 1 base and J 4 bases; nucleotides not matched to a gene: 5. Germline values: CDR1 SGHRS, CDR2 YFSETQ. Written as DNA, the CDR3 is TGCGCCAGCAGCTTGCGCGGGGGGGCCTTAGAGACCCAGTACTTC. Translating it yields CASSLRGGALETQYF. Supplemented by reference TRBV5-1 and TRBJ2-5, the full variable domain reads KAGVTQTPRYLIKTRGQQVTLSCSPISGHRSVSWYQQTPGQGLQFLFEYFSETQRNKGNFPGRFSGRQFSNSRSEMNVSTLELGDSALYLCASSLRGGALETQYFGPGTRLLVL.